This is a list of T cell receptor beta chains from one sample in a study of blood T cell repertoires in COVID-19. The data were produced by immunoSEQ multiplex PCR, yet TCRdb's version contains in-frame clones alone and is incomplete. Of about 160,000 clones in the sample, 80% to 95% were seen once. Input material: peripheral blood. These receptors were taken from a woman in her 50s with acute or convalescent COVID-19. The CDR3 runs from the conserved cysteine through the conserved F or W. The D gene is left open where the match is weak. Only part of the rows carry a size: once, few, many, or a class if the clone is expanded.

D	V	length	J	size	DNA	CDR3
.	TRBV7-3	13	TRBJ2-5	once	TGTGCCAGCAGCTTAGGTCAGCAAGAGACCCAGTACTTC	CASSLGQQETQYF
TRBD1	TRBV16	17	TRBJ1-3	.	TGTGCCAGCAGCCCGCGGACAGGGCTTAGCTCTGGAAACACCATATATTTT	CASSPRTGLSSGNTIYF
TRBD2	TRBV30	14	TRBJ2-3	.	TGTGCCTGGAGGGACGGGGGGTACACAGATACGCAGTATTTT	CAWRDGGYTDTQYF
.	TRBV7-3	13	TRBJ2-5	.	TGTGCCAGCAGCGGGGGGTACCAAGAGACCCAGTACTTC	CASSGGYQETQYF
.	TRBV18	14	TRBJ2-5	.	TGTGCCAGCTCACCACCGAGGAGGCAAGAGACCCAGTACTTC	CASSPPRRQETQYF
.	TRBV11-3	16	TRBJ1-1	.	TGTGCCAGCAGCCCTGGTCCACAGGCGAAGAACACTGAAGCTTTCTTT	CASSPGPQAKNTEAFF
TRBD1	TRBV18	13	TRBJ2-1	.	TGTGCCAGCTCACAGGGGGCAGGCAATGAGCAGTTCTTC	CASSQGAGNEQFF
TRBD2	TRBV6-5	14	TRBJ2-3	.	TGTGCCAGCGGGTCCGGGGGGGGTACAGATACGCAGTATTTT	CASGSGGGTDTQYF
.	TRBV4-2	22	TRBJ1-4	once	TGTGCCAGCAGCCAAGTGGCACCCAGCGCGGGGCTCTTTCCTTCAACTAATGAAAAACTGTTTTTT	CASSQVAPSAGLFPSTNEKLFF
.	TRBV5-6	14	TRBJ2-7	.	TGTGCCAGCAGCTTGATACAGGTCTCCTACGAGCAGTACTTC	CASSLIQVSYEQYF
TRBD1	TRBV7-2	15	TRBJ1-6	.	TGTGCCAGCAGCTCGGGACAGAAAAATAATTCACCCCTCCACTTT	CASSSGQKNNSPLHF
TRBD1	TRBV27	13	TRBJ1-1	.	TGTGCCAGCAGTAGGGGACAGGGGGCATTTGCTTTCTTT	CASSRGQGAFAFF
.	TRBV7-9	14	TRBJ1-1	.	TGTGCCAGCACAAAGGTGACAGGGAACACTGAAGCTTTCTTT	CASTKVTGNTEAFF
TRBD1	TRBV5-1	15	TRBJ2-3	.	TGCGCCAGCAGCGAGACAGGGGCTAGGGTAGATACGCAGTATTTT	CASSETGARVDTQYF
.	TRBV19	15	TRBJ1-3	.	TGTGCCAGTTCGTCTACAGGGTGGTCTGGAAACACCATATATTTT	CASSSTGWSGNTIYF
.	TRBV7-9	14	TRBJ1-2	.	TGTGCCAGCAGTCGGCCTCGATCCGGGGATGGCTACACCTTC	CASSRPRSGDGYTF
.	TRBV18	16	TRBJ1-2	.	TGTGCCAGCTCACCACCACGCACAGATTATAACTATGGCTACACCTTC	CASSPPRTDYNYGYTF
.	TRBV3-1/TRBV3-2	15	TRBJ1-5	once	TGTGCCAGCAGCCAGACCACGGGGAGCAATCAGCCCCAGCATTTT	CASSQTTGSNQPQHF
.	TRBV29-1	21	TRBJ1-2	.	TGCAGCGTTGAAGACCAGGGAACAGGGATGGTGGGGGAGAGCCTTATAAGCGGCTACACCTTC	CSVEDQGTGMVGESLISGYTF
.	TRBV3-1/TRBV3-2	14	TRBJ1-2	.	TGTGCCAGCAGCCAAGTCGCTGTTTCGGGGGGCTACACCTTC	CASSQVAVSGGYTF
TRBD1	TRBV5-4	14	TRBJ2-7	.	TGTGCCAGCAGAGACAGGACAGGACCCTACGAGCAGTACTTC	CASRDRTGPYEQYF
.	TRBV7-2	14	TRBJ2-1	.	TGTGCCAGCAGCTACCGGGACTCCGACAATGAGCAGTTCTTC	CASSYRDSDNEQFF
TRBD1	TRBV6-5	16	TRBJ1-2	.	TGTGCCAGCAGTTACTCGGGACAGGGGGCATTTCACGGCTACACCTTC	CASSYSGQGAFHGYTF
.	TRBV19	15	TRBJ1-2	.	TGTGCCAGTAGTGCGACCGGGACTTATGGGGATGGCTACACCTTC	CASSATGTYGDGYTF
TRBD1	TRBV11-2	15	TRBJ1-2	.	TGTGCCAGCTCAGCATTAGGGGGCCTGAGTTATGGCTACACCTTC	CASSALGGLSYGYTF
.	TRBV5-8	17	TRBJ1-5	.	TGTGCCAGCAGCTTGGTCTTAGTGGGGCAGACCAATCAGCCCCAGCATTTT	CASSLVLVGQTNQPQHF
.	TRBV5-1	15	TRBJ1-2	.	TGCGCCAGCAGCCCACCCCAAGGCGGTAACTATGGCTACACCTTC	CASSPPQGGNYGYTF
.	TRBV18	13	TRBJ1-1	.	TGTGCCAGCTCACCAGAGGGAGACACTGAAGCTTTCTTT	CASSPEGDTEAFF
.	TRBV28	14	TRBJ1-5	.	TGTGCCAGCAGTTTCTCTTGGGCGGGTCAGCCCCAGCATTTT	CASSFSWAGQPQHF
.	TRBV21-1	16	TRBJ1-5	.	TGTGCCAGCAGTACAGACGGCAGGGGTAGCAATCAGCCCCAGCATTTT	CASSTDGRGSNQPQHF
.	TRBV28	12	TRBJ1-1	.	TGTGCCAGCAGTTTGACAGCCTATGAAGCTTTCTTT	CASSLTAYEAFF
TRBD2	TRBV7-3	18	TRBJ2-7	.	TGTGCCAGCAGCTTAATCCCTTTAGCGGGGCCTAGCTCCTACGAGCAGTACTTC	CASSLIPLAGPSSYEQYF
.	TRBV11-2	15	TRBJ1-1	.	TGTGCCAGCAGCCTCGACAGTCCGTTGAACACTGAAGCTTTCTTT	CASSLDSPLNTEAFF
TRBD1	TRBV30	15	TRBJ1-4	.	TGTGCCTGGAGTGTCCAGACAGGGGGCCATGAAAAACTGTTTTTT	CAWSVQTGGHEKLFF
.	TRBV6-5	15	TRBJ1-5	.	TGTGCCAGCACCCTCTTATGGGGGGGAGGTCAGCCCCAGCATTTT	CASTLLWGGGQPQHF
.	TRBV4-1	14	TRBJ2-7	.	TGCGCCAGCAGCCAAGAAGGAGCGTTAGATGAGCAGTACTTC	CASSQEGALDEQYF
.	TRBV10-3	13	TRBJ1-6	.	TGTGCCATCAGTGAGTCGAGCGATTCACCCCTCCACTTT	CAISESSDSPLHF
.	TRBV28	14	TRBJ2-7	once	TGTGCCAGCAGCCTCCATGGACAGAACTACGAGCAGTACTTC	CASSLHGQNYEQYF
.	TRBV10-3	14	TRBJ1-2	.	TGTGCCATCACGGGGGATTCACTTAACTATGGCTACACCTTC	CAITGDSLNYGYTF
TRBD2	TRBV28	16	TRBJ2-1	.	TGTGCCAGCAGCGGAGCGCGGGAGGAATCCTACAATGAGCAGTTCTTC	CASSGAREESYNEQFF
.	TRBV5-4	14	TRBJ1-2	.	TGTGCCAGCAGCTTGGGGAACAGTAACTATGGCTACACCTTC	CASSLGNSNYGYTF
.	TRBV11-3	13	TRBJ2-1	.	TGTGCCAGCAGCCCCGACAACTACAATGAGCAGTTCTTC	CASSPDNYNEQFF
TRBD2	TRBV7-2	17	TRBJ2-5	.	TGTGCCAGCAGCTCCGGGACTAGCGGGGGGGCCATGGAGACCCAGTACTTC	CASSSGTSGGAMETQYF
.	TRBV7-2	12	TRBJ1-1	.	TGTGCCAGCAGCTTAGGGGCCGGAACAGCTTTCTTT	CASSLGAGTAFF
.	TRBV19	13	TRBJ1-2	.	TGTGCCAGTAGTATGACAGATAACTATGGCTACACCTTC	CASSMTDNYGYTF
TRBD1	TRBV19	14	TRBJ2-1	.	TGTGCCAGCCTCGGGACAGGGGGCTTAAGGGAGCAGTTCTTC	CASLGTGGLREQFF
TRBD1	TRBV27	13	TRBJ1-5	.	TGTGCCAGCAGACAGCAGGGGGCACAGCCCCAGCATTTT	CASRQQGAQPQHF
.	TRBV5-1	13	TRBJ1-2	.	TGCGCCAGCAGCCTAGACCCAAACTATGGCTACACCTTC	CASSLDPNYGYTF